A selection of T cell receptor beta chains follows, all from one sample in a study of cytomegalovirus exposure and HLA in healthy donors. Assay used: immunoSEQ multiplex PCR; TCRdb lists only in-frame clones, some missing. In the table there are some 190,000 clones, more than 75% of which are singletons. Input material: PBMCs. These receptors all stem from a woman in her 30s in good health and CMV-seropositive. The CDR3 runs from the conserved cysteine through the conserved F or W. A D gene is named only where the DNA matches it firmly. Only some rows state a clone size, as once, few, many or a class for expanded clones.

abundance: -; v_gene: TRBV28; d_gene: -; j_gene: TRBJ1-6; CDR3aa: CASSGASSYNSPLHF; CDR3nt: TGTGCCAGCAGTGGTGCCAGCTCCTATAATTCACCCCTCCACTTT
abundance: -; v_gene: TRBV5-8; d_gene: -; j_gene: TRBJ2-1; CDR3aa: CASSLRVDGYNEQFF; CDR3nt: TGTGCCAGCAGCTTACGGGTGGATGGGTACAATGAGCAGTTCTTC
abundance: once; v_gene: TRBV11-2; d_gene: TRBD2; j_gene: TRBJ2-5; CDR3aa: CASSFSTQRGCYF; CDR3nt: TGTGCCAGCAGCTTTTCAACCCAGCGGGGGTGTTACTTC
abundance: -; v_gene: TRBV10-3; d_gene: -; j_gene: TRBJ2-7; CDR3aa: CATLEERDYEQYF; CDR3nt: TGTGCCACTCTAGAGGAGCGCGATTACGAGCAGTACTTC
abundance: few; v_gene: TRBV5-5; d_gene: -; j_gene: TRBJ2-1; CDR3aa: CASSWWGETNEQFF; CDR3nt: TGTGCCAGCAGCTGGTGGGGCGAGACCAATGAGCAGTTCTTC
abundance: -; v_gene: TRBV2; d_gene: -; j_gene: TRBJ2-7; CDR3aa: CATRQAFIYEQYF; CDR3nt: TGTGCCACACGACAGGCCTTCATCTACGAGCAGTACTTC
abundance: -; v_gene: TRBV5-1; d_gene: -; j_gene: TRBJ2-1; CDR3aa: CASSFTGTPYNEQFF; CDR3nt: TGCGCCAGCAGTTTTACCGGGACACCCTACAATGAGCAGTTCTTC
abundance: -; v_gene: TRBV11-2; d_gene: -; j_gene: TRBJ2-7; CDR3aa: CASSPRGYEQYF; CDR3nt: TGTGCCAGCAGCCCTCGGGGTTACGAGCAGTACTTC
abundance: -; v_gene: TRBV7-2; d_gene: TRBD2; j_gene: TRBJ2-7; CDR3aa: CASSLGGTSGAREQYF; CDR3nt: TGTGCCAGCAGCTTAGGCGGGACTAGCGGGGCACGGGAGCAGTACTTC
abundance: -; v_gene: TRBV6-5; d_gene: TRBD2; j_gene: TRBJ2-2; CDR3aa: CASSYSAGGNTGELFF; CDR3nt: TGTGCCAGCAGTTACTCAGCGGGGGGGAACACCGGGGAGCTGTTTTTT
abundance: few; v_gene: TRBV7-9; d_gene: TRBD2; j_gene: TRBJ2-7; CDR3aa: CASSTGLAGGIYEQYF; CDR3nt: TGTGCCAGCAGCACAGGACTAGCGGGGGGTATCTACGAGCAGTACTTC
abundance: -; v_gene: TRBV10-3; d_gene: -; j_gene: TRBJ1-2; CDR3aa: CARGDTIDYGYTF; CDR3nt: TGTGCCCGGGGGGACACAATTGACTATGGCTACACCTTC
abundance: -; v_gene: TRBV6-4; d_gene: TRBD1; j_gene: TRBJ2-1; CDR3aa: CASSDTGGSNEQFF; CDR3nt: TGTGCCAGCAGTGACACAGGGGGGTCCAATGAGCAGTTCTTC
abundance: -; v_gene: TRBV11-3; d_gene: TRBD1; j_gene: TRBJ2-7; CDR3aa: CASSEDRTYEQYF; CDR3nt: TGTGCCAGCAGCGAGGACAGGACCTACGAGCAGTACTTC
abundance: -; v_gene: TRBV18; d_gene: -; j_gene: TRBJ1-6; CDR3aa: CASSPPGDRGSPLHF; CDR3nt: TGTGCCAGCTCACCACCTGGGGATAGGGGGTCACCCCTCCACTTT
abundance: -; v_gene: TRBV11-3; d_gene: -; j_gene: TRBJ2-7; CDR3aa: CASRQVPSYEQYF; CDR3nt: TGTGCCAGCCGCCAGGTCCCCTCCTACGAGCAGTACTTC
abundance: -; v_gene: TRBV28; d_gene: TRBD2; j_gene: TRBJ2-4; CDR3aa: CASSLTSGGNIQYF; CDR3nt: TGTGCCAGCAGTTTAACTAGCGGGGGAAACATTCAGTACTTC
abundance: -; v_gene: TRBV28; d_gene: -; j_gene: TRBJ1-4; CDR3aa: CASSSRIATNEKLFF; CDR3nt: TGTGCCAGCAGTTCCCGTATAGCAACTAATGAAAAACTGTTTTTT
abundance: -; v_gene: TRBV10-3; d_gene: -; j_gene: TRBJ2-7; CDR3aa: CAISELTGRGYEQYF; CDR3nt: TGTGCCATCAGTGAGCTTACAGGGAGGGGGTACGAGCAGTACTTC
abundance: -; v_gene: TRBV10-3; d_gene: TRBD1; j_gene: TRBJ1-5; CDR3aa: CAISEYRGGNQPQHF; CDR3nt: TGTGCCATCAGTGAGTACAGGGGTGGCAATCAGCCCCAGCATTTT
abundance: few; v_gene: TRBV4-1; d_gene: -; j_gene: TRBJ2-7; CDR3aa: CASSQNLGVNYEQYF; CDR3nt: TGCGCCAGCAGCCAAAACTTAGGGGTTAACTACGAGCAGTACTTC
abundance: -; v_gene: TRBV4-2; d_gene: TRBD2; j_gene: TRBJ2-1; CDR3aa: CASSQETSGYNEQFF; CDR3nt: TGTGCCAGCAGCCAAGAGACTAGCGGTTACAATGAGCAGTTCTTC
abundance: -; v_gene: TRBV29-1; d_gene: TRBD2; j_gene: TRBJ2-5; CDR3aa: CSASEAGGRVTQYF; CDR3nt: TGCAGTGCTTCGGAAGCGGGGGGGCGGGTGACCCAGTACTTC
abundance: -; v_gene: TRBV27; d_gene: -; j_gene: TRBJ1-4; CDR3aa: CASSSHGTRAEKLFF; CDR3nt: TGTGCCAGCAGTTCCCACGGTACGCGCGCTGAAAAACTGTTTTTT
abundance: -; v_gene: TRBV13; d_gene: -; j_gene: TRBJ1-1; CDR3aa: CASSHMGANTEAFF; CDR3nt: TGTGCCAGCAGCCATATGGGGGCGAACACTGAAGCTTTCTTT
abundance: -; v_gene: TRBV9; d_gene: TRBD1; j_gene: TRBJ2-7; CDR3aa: CASSPGTVHTYEQYF; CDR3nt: TGTGCCAGCAGCCCTGGGACAGTACATACCTACGAGCAGTACTTC
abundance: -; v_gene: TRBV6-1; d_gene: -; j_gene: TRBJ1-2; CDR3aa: CASERGTLYGHTF; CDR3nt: TGTGCCAGCGAAAGGGGGACACTCTATGGCCACACCTTC
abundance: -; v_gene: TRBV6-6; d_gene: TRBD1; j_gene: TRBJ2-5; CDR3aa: CASTYGDSQETQYF; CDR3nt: TGTGCCAGCACCTACGGGGACAGTCAAGAGACCCAGTACTTC